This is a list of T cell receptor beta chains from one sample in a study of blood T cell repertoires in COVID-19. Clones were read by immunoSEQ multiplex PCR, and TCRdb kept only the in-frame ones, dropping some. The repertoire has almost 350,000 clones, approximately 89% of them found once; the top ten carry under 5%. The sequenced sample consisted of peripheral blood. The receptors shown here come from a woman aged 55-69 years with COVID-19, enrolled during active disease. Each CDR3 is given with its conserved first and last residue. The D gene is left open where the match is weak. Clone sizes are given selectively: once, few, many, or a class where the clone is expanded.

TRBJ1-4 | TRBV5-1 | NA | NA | CASRERGSEKLFF | TGCGCCAGCAGAGAAAGGGGTAGCGAAAAACTGTTTTTT
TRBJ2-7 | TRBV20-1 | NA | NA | CSARDLGEQYF | TGCAGTGCTAGAGATCTCGGGGAGCAGTACTTC
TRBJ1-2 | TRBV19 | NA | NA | CASSMGGHSSYGYTF | TGTGCCAGTAGTATGGGGGGGCATTCGTCTTATGGCTACACCTTC
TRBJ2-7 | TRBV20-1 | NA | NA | CSAVFHEQYF | TGCAGTGCCGTTTTCCACGAGCAGTACTTC
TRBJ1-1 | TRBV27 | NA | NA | CASSLRRGGTEAFF | TGTGCCAGCAGTTTAAGGAGGGGTGGCACTGAAGCTTTCTTT
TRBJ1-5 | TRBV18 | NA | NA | CASSPFVDQPQHF | TGTGCCAGCTCACCGTTCGTCGATCAGCCCCAGCATTTT
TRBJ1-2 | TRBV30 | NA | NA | CAWSESYGYTF | TGTGCCTGGAGTGAGAGCTATGGCTACACCTTC
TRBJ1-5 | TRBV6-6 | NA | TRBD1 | CASRETGAQGQPQHF | TGTGCCAGCAGGGAGACAGGGGCCCAGGGTCAGCCCCAGCATTTT
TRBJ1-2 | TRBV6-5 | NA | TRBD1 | CASNRGTGGLGYTF | TGTGCCAGCAACCGCGGGACAGGGGGTCTTGGCTACACCTTC
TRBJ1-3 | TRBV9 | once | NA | CASSAPGLGFSGNTIYF | TGTGCCAGCAGCGCTCCGGGATTGGGATTCTCTGGAAACACCATATATTTT
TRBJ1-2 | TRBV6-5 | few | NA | CASKLGANYGYTF | TGTGCCAGCAAGCTAGGCGCTAACTATGGCTACACCTTC
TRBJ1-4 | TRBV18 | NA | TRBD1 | CASSPPPGGSEKLFF | TGTGCCAGCTCACCACCGCCAGGGGGAAGTGAAAAACTGTTTTTT
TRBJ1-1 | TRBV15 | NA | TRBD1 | CATSVGQGEAFF | TGTGCCACCAGCGTTGGACAGGGTGAAGCTTTCTTT
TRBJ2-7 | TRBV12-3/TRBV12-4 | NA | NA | CASSWEESYEQYF | TGTGCCAGCAGTTGGGAGGAGTCCTACGAGCAGTACTTC
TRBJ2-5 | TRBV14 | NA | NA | CASSHKQFQETQYF | TGTGCCAGCAGCCATAAACAGTTCCAAGAGACCCAGTACTTC
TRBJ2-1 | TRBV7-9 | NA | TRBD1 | CASSSGTGTRNEQFF | TGTGCCAGCAGCTCCGGGACAGGTACACGGAATGAGCAGTTCTTC
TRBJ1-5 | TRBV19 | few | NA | CASRAAQGNQPQHF | TGTGCCAGTAGGGCCGCACAGGGCAATCAGCCCCAGCATTTT
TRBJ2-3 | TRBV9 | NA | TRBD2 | CASSVVDGRRGSTDTQYF | TGTGCCAGCAGCGTAGTTGACGGGAGGCGGGGGTCCACAGATACGCAGTATTTT
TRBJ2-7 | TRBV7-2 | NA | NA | CASSLAALSYEQYF | TGTGCCAGCAGCTTAGCCGCCCTATCCTACGAGCAGTACTTC
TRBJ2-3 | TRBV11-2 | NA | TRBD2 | CASSLVGGTSTDTQYF | TGTGCCAGCAGCTTAGTCGGGGGGACTAGCACAGATACGCAGTATTTT
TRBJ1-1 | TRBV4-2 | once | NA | CASRNGGTEAFF | TGTGCCAGCAGAAACGGGGGCACTGAAGCTTTCTTT
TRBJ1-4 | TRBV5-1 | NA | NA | CASSLGQRTNEKLFF | TGCGCCAGCAGCTTGGGACAGAGAACTAATGAAAAACTGTTTTTT